The clone carrying this T cell receptor beta chain came up a few times. Antigen specificity is unknown. This sample was included in a study of cytomegalovirus exposure and HLA in healthy donors. Germline loops: CDR1 MNHNS, CDR2 SASEGT. This CDR3 contains 15 residues. Trimming took 5 bases from V and 8 from J, leaving 21 bases between them. Study-level points and caveats: When a later analysis was performed, an Asian-associated ancestry cluster reportedly had fewer N-insertions than the approximately 690-donor mean.

The PCR employed 60 Vbeta primers together with 13 Jbeta primers. This table comes from immunoSEQ multiplex PCR, and its TCRdb copy is limited to in-frame clones, with some not included. Among 110,000 to 150,000 clones, roughly 78% were seen once, and the ten largest hold roughly 3.1%. Sequenced sample: PBMCs. The chain recombines TRBV6-1 with TRBJ1-2; D not resolved. The TCR originated in a man aged 18 to 30 in good health and CMV-seropositive. DNA of the CDR3: TGTGCCAGCAGTTCGACGGATGCCAGCGTTTCGGGCTACACCTTC. Translated, it gives CASSSTDASVSGYTF.